This T cell receptor (beta chain) was captured in a study of control samples from healthy donors and cancer patients. The method was immunoSEQ multiplex PCR; TCRdb's version includes in-frame clones alone and lacks a portion of them. The sample lists around 130,000 clones, approximately 95% occurring once. V was clipped by 7 bases and J by 4 bases; unmatched bases: 7. In germline, CDR1 is MNHEY, CDR2 SMNVEV (reference sequence). CDR3 length equals 15 residues. This clone was counted only a few times. This chain uses TRBV27 with TRBJ1-6, with 7 bases that match TRBD1. The sequence was collected from a young man in good health. The sequenced material came from blood. The CDR3 DNA follows: TGTGCCAGCAAGAGGGGGACAGATTATAATTCACCCCTCCACTTT. Protein sequence: CASKRGTDYNSPLHF.